These T cell receptor beta chains were read from a single sample in a study of shared clonotypes between healthy human individuals. Some clones are missing from TCRdb's copy, which holds only in-frame ones; the method was immunoSEQ multiplex PCR. Here the sample spans around 750,000 clones, around 72% being singletons. The sequencing input was memory CD4+ T cells sorted from blood. These TCRs come from a woman in her thirties in good health. CDR3s include the opening cysteine and the closing phenylalanine or tryptophan. A D gene is named only where the DNA matches it firmly.

V	J	D	DNA	CDR3
TRBV7-2	TRBJ1-1	NA	TGTGCCAGCAGCTTTTGGGAGAGCACTGAAGCTTTCTTT	CASSFWESTEAFF
TRBV6-4	TRBJ2-1	NA	TGTGCCAGCAGTGAAACCGACAGGCATGAGCAGTTCTTC	CASSETDRHEQFF
TRBV6-1	TRBJ2-3	TRBD2	TGTGCCAGCAGAGAGCCCGGACTAGGAGATACGCAGTATTTT	CASREPGLGDTQYF
TRBV28	TRBJ1-4	TRBD1	TGTGCCAGCAGTTCCAGACAGGGCAATGAAAAACTGTTTTTT	CASSSRQGNEKLFF
TRBV11-2	TRBJ1-3	NA	TGTGCCAGCAGCCATTTCATCTCGGGTCGAAACACCATATATTTT	CASSHFISGRNTIYF
TRBV6-5	TRBJ1-4	NA	TGTGCCAGCACTTTAAGGTTCAGAGAGGGAGAAAAACTGTTTTTT	CASTLRFREGEKLFF
TRBV5-1	TRBJ1-4	NA	TGCGCCAGCAGCTTGGTAGGGGGAGTTGGGAATGAAAAACTGTTTTTT	CASSLVGGVGNEKLFF
TRBV18	TRBJ2-5	TRBD2	TGTGCCAGCTCACCACTGGGACTAGCGGAACAAGAGACCCAGTACTTC	CASSPLGLAEQETQYF
TRBV9	TRBJ1-6	NA	TGTGCCAGCAGCGTAGGAGGGAATTCACCCCTCCACTTT	CASSVGGNSPLHF
TRBV28	TRBJ1-1	NA	TGTGCCAGCAGCCTCCGGACGATAACGCGCACTGAAGCTTTCTTT	CASSLRTITRTEAFF